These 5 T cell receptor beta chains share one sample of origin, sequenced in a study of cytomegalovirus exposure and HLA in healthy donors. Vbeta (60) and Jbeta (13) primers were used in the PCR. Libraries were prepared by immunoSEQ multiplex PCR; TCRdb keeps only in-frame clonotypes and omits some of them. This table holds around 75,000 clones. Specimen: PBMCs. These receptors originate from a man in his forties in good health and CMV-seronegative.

This chain's CDR3 is CASSPDRFYGYTF. Here the CDR3 DNA reads TGTGCCAGCAGCCCGGACAGATTTTATGGCTACACCTTC. This chain links TRBV7-2 with TRBJ1-2; maybe TRBD1 (6 bases). The CDR3 has 13 residues. V gave up 5 bases and J gave up 5 bases, with 12 bases separating them. Germline V gene data show CDR1 as SGHTA and CDR2 as FQGNSA.

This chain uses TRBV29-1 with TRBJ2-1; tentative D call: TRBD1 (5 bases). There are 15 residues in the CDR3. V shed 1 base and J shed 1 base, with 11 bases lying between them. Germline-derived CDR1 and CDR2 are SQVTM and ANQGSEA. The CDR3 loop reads CSVEVGRVSYNEQFF. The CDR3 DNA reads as TGCAGCGTTGAAGTTGGCAGGGTGTCCTACAATGAGCAGTTCTTC.

The CDR3 protein is CASSSGTGVSYEQYF. CDR3 coding DNA: TGCGCCAGCAGCTCGGGGACAGGGGTGTCCTACGAGCAGTACTTC. The V call is TRBV5-1, the J call TRBJ2-7; 10 bases align to TRBD1. This CDR3 contains 15 residues. The trim removed 3 bases at V and 1 base at J, leaving 4 bases unmatched. Per germline, CDR1 SGHRS and CDR2 YFSETQ.

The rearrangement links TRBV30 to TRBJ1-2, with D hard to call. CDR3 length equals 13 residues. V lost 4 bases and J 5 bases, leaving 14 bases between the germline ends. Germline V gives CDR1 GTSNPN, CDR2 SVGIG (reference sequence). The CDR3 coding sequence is TGTGCCTGGATTGCAGATTCGGGGTATGGCTACACCTTC. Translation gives CAWIADSGYGYTF.

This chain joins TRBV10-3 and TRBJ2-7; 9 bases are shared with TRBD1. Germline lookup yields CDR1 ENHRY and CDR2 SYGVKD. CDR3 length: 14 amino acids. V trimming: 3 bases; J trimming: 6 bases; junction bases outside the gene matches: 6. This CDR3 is CAISESGQGGEQYF. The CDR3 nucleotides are TGTGCCATCAGTGAATCGGGACAGGGAGGCGAGCAGTACTTC.